This T cell receptor (beta chain) was sequenced during a study of T cells in localized non-small cell lung cancer (dated by TCRdb to 2020 to 2022). Broadly, across the study: Comparing tumors with uninvolved tumor-adjacent lungs, the study looked at the T cell repertoires of 220 or so patients with early-stage NSCLC. The cohort comprised some 220 treatment-naïve NSCLC patients with resected, localized lung tumors. Of the NSCLC patients, fewer than 150 were male and some 97 were female, and the mean age was around 70 years. Summary of the overall study and its limitations: Longer overall survival was associated with higher T cell density in blood, whereas shorter survival was associated with higher clonality in adjacent lung. Because the study design was exploratory, TCR variables were selected using unadjusted p-values without false-discovery rate correction. A median of around 57 of the top 100 tumor clones turned up in the paired uninvolved adjacent lung, and under 30 of those clones also ranked among the top 100 of that same adjacent lung. Uninvolved tumor-adjacent lung showed the highest T cell clonality, higher than tumor, which suggests more focused antigenic responses in the uninvolved tumor-adjacent lung. Multi-region tumor sequencing was not performed, so intratumor heterogeneity could not be excluded.

To note about this clone: Its cognate antigen has yet to be identified. Base qualities were left out, and no much larger clone turns up one base away.

The CDR3 goes from the cysteine to the phenylalanine over 14 residues. Only the CDR3 DNA is retained, 42 bases long and in frame from the first base. The CDR1 and CDR2 encoded by the germline V gene are SGHAT and FQNNGV. The germline ends are 13 bases apart after V is trimmed by 5 bases and J by 3 bases. The immunoSEQ Assay was used to sequence TCR beta CDR3 regions from DNA. The authors' analysis ran thus. To compute T cell density, TCR beta template counts were normalized to usable DNA, which was estimated by amplifying housekeeping genes. Richness was estimated with the preseqR package, extrapolating to 400,000 templates for PBMC samples and 120,000 templates for tissue samples. Clonality was taken to be one minus Pielou's evenness. Differential abundance testing on productive amino-acid clonotypes, with a minimum total count of 5 and an alpha of 0.1, was used to identify tissue-enriched TCRs. The Jaccard Index and the Morisita Overlap Index were used to measure how much the repertoires overlapped between compartments. GLIPH grouped TCR beta CDR3s together with public tetramer-defined viral CDR3s, and a viral motif had to include at least three viral sequences and show V-gene enrichment. Held by TCRdb, this immuneACCESS table contains in-frame sequences only and omits some clones. Under half of the omission traces to an unresolved V gene where checked; the cause of the rest is unknown. V, J and clone size reflect that table, while D and trimming were determined from the DNA. The sample profile shows some 38,000 clones; 75% to 90% of them were found once. Over 5.5% of the sample is in the top ten clones.

At diagnosis, peripheral blood, uninvolved tumor-adjacent lung and tumor were collected and were preserved as a mix of fresh-frozen and FFPE material. For TCR repertoire profiling, blood samples were analyzed as peripheral blood mononuclear cells. This TCR derives from a male donor older than 55 with stage II lung adenocarcinoma. Sample: peripheral blood mononuclear cells, taken before any cancer treatment. The chain joins TRBV11-2 to TRBJ2-5; the D region possibly corresponds to TRBD2 (6 bases align). The nucleotides read TGTGCCAGCAGCCCCGGGACTGGGGAAGAGACCCAGTACTTC. Translation gives CASSPGTGEETQYF.